A selection of T cell receptor beta chains follows, all from one sample in a study of blood T cell repertoires in COVID-19. Here immunoSEQ multiplex PCR was the method, and the copy in TCRdb shows in-frame clones only, minus some. Of 300,000 to 400,000 clones listed, around 91% are singletons. Sequenced input: PBMCs or T cells enriched from blood (not recorded which). These receptors came from a young man who had recovered from COVID-19. Each CDR3 is given with its conserved first and last residue. The order of the fields is J gene, D gene, V gene, clone size, CDR3 DNA, CDR3 protein. A D gene is named only where the DNA matches it firmly. Clone size, where shown, is once, few, many, or a class for clones that have expanded.

j_call: TRBJ2-2; d_call: TRBD1; v_call: TRBV28; clone_size: -; cdr3_nt: TGTGCCAGCAGTTCAGGACAGGGATCCACCGGGGAGCTGTTTTTT; cdr3_aa: CASSSGQGSTGELFF
j_call: TRBJ2-7; d_call: -; v_call: TRBV6-5; clone_size: -; cdr3_nt: TGTGCCAGCACCGACGGACCGGGGTACGAGCAGTACTTC; cdr3_aa: CASTDGPGYEQYF
j_call: TRBJ1-1; d_call: -; v_call: TRBV19; clone_size: -; cdr3_nt: TGTGCCAGTAGTATAAAGGGGTTGAACACTGAAGCTTTCTTT; cdr3_aa: CASSIKGLNTEAFF
j_call: TRBJ1-6; d_call: -; v_call: TRBV3-1/TRBV3-2; clone_size: -; cdr3_nt: TGTGCCAGCAGCCAAGGATTCAGGGCAAATTCACCCCTCCACTTT; cdr3_aa: CASSQGFRANSPLHF
j_call: TRBJ2-5; d_call: TRBD2; v_call: TRBV3-1/TRBV3-2; clone_size: -; cdr3_nt: TGTGCCAGCAGCCAAAGGGGACTAGCGGGAATGGGGGGGATGGAGACCCAGTACTTC; cdr3_aa: CASSQRGLAGMGGMETQYF
j_call: TRBJ1-5; d_call: TRBD1; v_call: TRBV7-2; clone_size: -; cdr3_nt: TGTGCCAGCAGCCCGAGGGACAGAAATCAGCCCCAGCATTTT; cdr3_aa: CASSPRDRNQPQHF
j_call: TRBJ1-6; d_call: TRBD1; v_call: TRBV7-2; clone_size: -; cdr3_nt: TGTGCCAGCAGGGCAGAACAGGGGATTAACAATTCACCCCTCCACTTT; cdr3_aa: CASRAEQGINNSPLHF
j_call: TRBJ2-5; d_call: -; v_call: TRBV7-9; clone_size: -; cdr3_nt: TGTGCCAGCAGCTTATTTGGGGAGGTGGAGACCCAGTACTTC; cdr3_aa: CASSLFGEVETQYF
j_call: TRBJ2-3; d_call: TRBD2; v_call: TRBV4-1; clone_size: -; cdr3_nt: TGCGCCAGCAGCCATGAACTAGCGGGAAGCACAGATACGCAGTATTTT; cdr3_aa: CASSHELAGSTDTQYF
j_call: TRBJ2-2; d_call: -; v_call: TRBV28; clone_size: -; cdr3_nt: TGTGCCAGCAGTTTATGGCGGGAACCGAACACCGGGGAGCTGTTTTTT; cdr3_aa: CASSLWREPNTGELFF
j_call: TRBJ2-1; d_call: -; v_call: TRBV29-1; clone_size: few; cdr3_nt: TGCAGCGTTGAGTTCAGGGACAATGAGCAGTTCTTC; cdr3_aa: CSVEFRDNEQFF